This paragraph covers one TCR beta chain sequence. The target antigen is unknown. CDR1 is SGDLS and CDR2 is YYNGEE in the germline V gene. The CDR3 sequence is 16 residues long. The data are from a study of monozygotic twins with inflammatory bowel disease. Study-wide results and limits: For IBD, no single strong associated signal or clonotype was supported. By inverse Simpson index, TCRbeta diversity was lower in IBD patients than in healthy co-twins.

TCRdb reanalyzed the 5' RACE reads and collapses them to one entry per CDR3 protein, without DNA. The table gives fewer than 450,000 distinct CDR3 sequences; the top ten clones make up 2% to 3% of it. The sample consisted of blood. This receptor was taken from a human donor with ulcerative colitis or Crohn's disease, or a healthy co-twin of an affected twin (not recorded which). V gene TRBV9 combines with J gene TRBJ1-1; TCRdb's D gene call, TRBD1, goes unchecked for lack of DNA. CDR3 residues: CASSVAIGGGNTEAFF.